This T cell receptor beta chain emerged from a study of regulatory T cells in long-lasting Graves disease. Study-level findings and limits: Sampling was limited to peripheral blood rather than thyroid tissue.

Time point denoted: newly diagnosed GD, antithyroid drugs for less than 3 months. PBMC-derived RNA was used for the TCR library. This clonotype was detected many times. The antigen is unknown. Construction of TCR beta libraries relied on iRepertoire HTBI primers and on Arm-PCR targeting CDR3 regions. In TCRdb, the multiplex PCR reads were re-called with MiXCR into one record per CDR3 protein. The top ten clones hold roughly 15% of a sample with 500,000 or so distinct CDR3 sequences, about 15% of them seen once. V was pared by 5 bases and J by 0 bases, with 4 bases of the junction left unmatched. The germline CDR1 and CDR2 sequences are KGHDR and SFDVKD. This CDR3 has 17 residues. These data were also filed under a second study, of T cells in Graves' hyperthyroidism and ophthalmopathy. That publication notes: Peripheral blood also featured most of the thyroid clonotypes expanded above 0.001.

This rearrangement joins TRBV24-1 to TRBJ2-1, with 12 bases fitting TRBD2. The sample consisted of peripheral blood mononuclear cells (PBMCs), taken at new diagnosis, from a patient treated with antithyroid drugs. This TCR derives from a woman aged 45-65 years with Graves disease. The DNA of the CDR3 is TGTGCCACCAGTGGGACTAGCGGGACCTCCTCCTACAATGAGCAGTTCTTC. Translating it yields CATSGTSGTSSYNEQFF.